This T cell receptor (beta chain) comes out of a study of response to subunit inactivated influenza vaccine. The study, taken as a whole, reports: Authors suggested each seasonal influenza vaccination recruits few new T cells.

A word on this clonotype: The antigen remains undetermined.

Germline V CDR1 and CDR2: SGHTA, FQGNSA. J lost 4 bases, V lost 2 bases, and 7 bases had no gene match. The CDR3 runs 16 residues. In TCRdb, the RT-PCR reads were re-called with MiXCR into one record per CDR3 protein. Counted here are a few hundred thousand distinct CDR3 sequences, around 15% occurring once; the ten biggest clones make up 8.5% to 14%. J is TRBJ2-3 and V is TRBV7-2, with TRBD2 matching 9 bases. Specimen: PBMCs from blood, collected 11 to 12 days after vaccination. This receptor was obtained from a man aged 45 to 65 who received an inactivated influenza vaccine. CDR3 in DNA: TGTGCCAGCAGCTTAACCGGGACTAGCTTTCCAGATACGCAGTATTTT. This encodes CASSLTGTSFPDTQYF.